This entry features one TCR beta chain sequence. Its antigen is undetermined. The data were taken from a study of blood T cells in healthy people across ages. Sample donors were healthy Caucasian individuals that came from Russia, aged 6 to 90. Deletions cut 8 bases from V and 2 bases from J, with 11 bases between. The CDR3 runs to 13 residues. The germline gives CDR1 SNHLY, CDR2 FYNNEI. Broader study findings: Donors of long life had a larger count of naive CD4+ cells and greater diversity than aged donors. Age showed a roughly linear inverse relationship with TCR beta diversity per million T cells.

It was with a sample-barcoded 5' primer and a J-beta primer mix that a second PCR of roughly 7 to 12 cycles was run. TCRdb used MiXCR to reprocess the 5' RACE reads, holding one entry per CDR3 protein. The sample holds about 760,000 distinct CDR3 sequences, around 50% seen once. This receptor was identified in a man in his forties in good health. The J gene is TRBJ2-3, the V gene TRBV2; perhaps D is TRBD1 or TRBD2 (5 bases each). The source material was blood. The CDR3 DNA reads TGTGCCAGCCGGGGCGGTACCACAGATACGCAGTATTTT. Protein product: CASRGGTTDTQYF.